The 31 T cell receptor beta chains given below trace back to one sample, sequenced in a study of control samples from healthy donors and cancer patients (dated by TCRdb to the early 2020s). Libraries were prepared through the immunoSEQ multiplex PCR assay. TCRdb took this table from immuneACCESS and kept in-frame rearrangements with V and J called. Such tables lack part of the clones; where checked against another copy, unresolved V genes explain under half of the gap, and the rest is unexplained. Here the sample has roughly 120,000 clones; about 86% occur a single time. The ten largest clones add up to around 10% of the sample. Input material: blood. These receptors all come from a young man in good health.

The chain's CDR3 is CATSSGVAQPQHF. DNA of the CDR3: TGTGCCACATCTTCAGGGGTAGCTCAGCCCCAGCATTTT. The gene calls are TRBV24-1 and TRBJ1-5; D is possibly TRBD1 (6 bases). The V end lost 10 bases, the J end lost 6 bases, and 15 bases lay between the germline ends. Germline-derived CDR1 and CDR2 are KGHDR and SFDVKD. This CDR3 has 13 residues.

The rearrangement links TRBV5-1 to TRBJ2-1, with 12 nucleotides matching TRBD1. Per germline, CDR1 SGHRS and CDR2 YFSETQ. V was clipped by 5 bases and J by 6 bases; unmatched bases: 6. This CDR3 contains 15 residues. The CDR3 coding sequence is TGCGCCAGCAGGGGAGGGACAGGGGGCGGCAATGAGCAGTTCTTC. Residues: CASRGGTGGGNEQFF.

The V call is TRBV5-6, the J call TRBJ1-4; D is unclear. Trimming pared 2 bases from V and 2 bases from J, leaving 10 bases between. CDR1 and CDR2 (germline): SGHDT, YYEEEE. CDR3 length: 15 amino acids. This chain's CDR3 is CASSFASGTNEKLFF. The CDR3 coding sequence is TGTGCCAGCAGCTTTGCGAGTGGCACTAATGAAAAACTGTTTTTT.

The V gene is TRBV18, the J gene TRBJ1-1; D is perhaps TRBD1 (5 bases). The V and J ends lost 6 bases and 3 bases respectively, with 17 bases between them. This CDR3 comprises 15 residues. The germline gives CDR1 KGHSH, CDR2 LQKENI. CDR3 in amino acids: CASSRLGTRDTEAFF. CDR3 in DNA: TGTGCCAGCTCTCGATTAGGGACCCGGGACACTGAAGCTTTCTTT.

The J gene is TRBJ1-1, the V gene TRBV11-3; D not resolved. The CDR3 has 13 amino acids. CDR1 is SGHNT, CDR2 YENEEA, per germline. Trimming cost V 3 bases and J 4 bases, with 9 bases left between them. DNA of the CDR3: TGTGCCAGCAGCTTCTTCAGCGGCACTGAAGCTTTCTTT. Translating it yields CASSFFSGTEAFF.

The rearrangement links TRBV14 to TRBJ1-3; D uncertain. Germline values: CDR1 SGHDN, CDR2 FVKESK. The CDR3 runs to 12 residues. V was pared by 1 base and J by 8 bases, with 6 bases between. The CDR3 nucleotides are TGTGCCAGCAGCCAAGTTCTGGACACCATATATTTT. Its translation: CASSQVLDTIYF.

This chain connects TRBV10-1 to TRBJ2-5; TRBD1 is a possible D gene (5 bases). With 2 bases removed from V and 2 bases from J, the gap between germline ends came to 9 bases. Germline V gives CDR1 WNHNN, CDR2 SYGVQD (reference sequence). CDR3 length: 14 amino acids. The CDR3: CASSEGALQETQYF. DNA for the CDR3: TGCGCCAGCAGTGAGGGGGCCCTACAAGAGACCCAGTACTTC.

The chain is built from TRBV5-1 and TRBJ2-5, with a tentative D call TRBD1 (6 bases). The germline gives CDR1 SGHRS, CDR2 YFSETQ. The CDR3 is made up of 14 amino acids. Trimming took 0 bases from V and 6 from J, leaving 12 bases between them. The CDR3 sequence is CASSLAPGVKTQYF. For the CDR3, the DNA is TGCGCCAGCAGCTTGGCTCCAGGGGTGAAGACCCAGTACTTC.

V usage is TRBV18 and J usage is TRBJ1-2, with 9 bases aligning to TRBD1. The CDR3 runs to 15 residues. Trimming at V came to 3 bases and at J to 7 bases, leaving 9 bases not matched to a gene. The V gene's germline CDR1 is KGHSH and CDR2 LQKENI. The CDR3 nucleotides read TGTGCCAGCTCACCGAGGACAGGGGAAGCTCGTGGCTACACCTTC. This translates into CASSPRTGEARGYTF.

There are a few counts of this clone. The CDR3 region is CASSTQKNTEAFF. DNA of the CDR3: TGTGCCAGCAGTACACAAAAGAACACTGAAGCTTTCTTT. The chain carries TRBV6-6 and TRBJ1-1; D is unclear. The CDR3 consists of 13 residues. Germline values: CDR1 MNHNY, CDR2 SVGAGI (reference sequence). Trimming left V 5 bases short and J 1 base short, with 8 bases between.

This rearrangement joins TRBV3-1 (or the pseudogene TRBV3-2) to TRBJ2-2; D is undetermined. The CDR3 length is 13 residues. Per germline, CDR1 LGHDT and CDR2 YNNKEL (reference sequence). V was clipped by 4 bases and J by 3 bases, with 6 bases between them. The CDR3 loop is CASSRPYTGELFF. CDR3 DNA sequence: TGTGCCAGCAGCCGGCCGTACACCGGGGAGCTGTTTTTT.

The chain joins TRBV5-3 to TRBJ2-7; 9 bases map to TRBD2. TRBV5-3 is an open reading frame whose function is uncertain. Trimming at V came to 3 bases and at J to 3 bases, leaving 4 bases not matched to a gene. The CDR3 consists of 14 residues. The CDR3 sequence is CARSYSGGDYEQYV. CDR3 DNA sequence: TGTGCCAGAAGCTATAGCGGGGGAGACTACGAGCAGTACGTC.

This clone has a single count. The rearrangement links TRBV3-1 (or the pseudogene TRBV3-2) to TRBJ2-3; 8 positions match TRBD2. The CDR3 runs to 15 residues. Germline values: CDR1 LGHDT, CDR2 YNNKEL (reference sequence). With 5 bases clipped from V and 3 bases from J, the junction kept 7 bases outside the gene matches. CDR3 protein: CASSAALAGTDTQYF. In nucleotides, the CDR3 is TGTGCCAGCAGCGCTGCCCTAGCGGGTACAGATACGCAGTATTTT.

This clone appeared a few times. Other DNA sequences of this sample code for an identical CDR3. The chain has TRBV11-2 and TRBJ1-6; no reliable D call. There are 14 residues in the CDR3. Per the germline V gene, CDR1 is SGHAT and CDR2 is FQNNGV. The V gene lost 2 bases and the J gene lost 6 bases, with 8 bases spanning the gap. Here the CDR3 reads CASSLIGRNSPLHF. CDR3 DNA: TGTGCCAGCAGCTTAATAGGCCGTAATTCACCCCTCCACTTT.

CDR3 bases: TGTGCCAGCAGTGACGGGGGTACTGAAGCTTTCTTT. It translates to CASSDGGTEAFF. V and J are TRBV6-4 and TRBJ1-1; the D gene is possibly TRBD1 (5 bases). Germline assignment: CDR1 MRHNA and CDR2 SNTAGT. V lost 2 bases, J lost 5 bases, and 6 bases lay in between. This CDR3 comprises 12 residues.

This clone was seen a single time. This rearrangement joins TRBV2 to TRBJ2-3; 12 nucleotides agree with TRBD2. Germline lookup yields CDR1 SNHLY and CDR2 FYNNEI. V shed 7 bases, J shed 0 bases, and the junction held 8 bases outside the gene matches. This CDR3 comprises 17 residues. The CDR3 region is CASKEASGGASTDTQYF. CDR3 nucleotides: TGTGCCAGCAAAGAGGCTAGCGGGGGGGCTAGCACAGATACGCAGTATTTT. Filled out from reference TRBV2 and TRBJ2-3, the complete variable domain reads EPEVTQTPSHQVTQMGQEVILRCVPISNHLYFYWYRQILGQKVEFLVSFYNNEISEKSEIFDDQFSVERPDGSNFTLKIRSTKLEDSAMYFCASKEASGGASTDTQYFGPGTRLTVL.

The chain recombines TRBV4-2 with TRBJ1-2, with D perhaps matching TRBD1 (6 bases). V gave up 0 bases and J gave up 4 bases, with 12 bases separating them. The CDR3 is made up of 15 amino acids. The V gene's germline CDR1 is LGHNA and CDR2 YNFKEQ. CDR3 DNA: TGTGCCAGCAGCCAAGATACAGGACAGTTCTATGGCTACACCTTC. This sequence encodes CASSQDTGQFYGYTF.

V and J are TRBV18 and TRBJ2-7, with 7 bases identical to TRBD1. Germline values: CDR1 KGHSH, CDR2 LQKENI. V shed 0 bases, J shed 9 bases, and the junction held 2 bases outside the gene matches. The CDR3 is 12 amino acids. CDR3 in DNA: TGTGCCAGCTCACCACCGACAGGGCGGCAGTACTTC. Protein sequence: CASSPPTGRQYF.

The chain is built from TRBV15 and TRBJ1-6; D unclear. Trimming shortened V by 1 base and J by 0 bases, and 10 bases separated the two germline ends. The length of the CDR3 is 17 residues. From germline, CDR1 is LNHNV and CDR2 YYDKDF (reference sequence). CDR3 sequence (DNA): TGTGCCACCAGCAGAGTACCGGCAATCTCCTATAATTCACCCCTCCACTTT. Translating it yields CATSRVPAISYNSPLHF.

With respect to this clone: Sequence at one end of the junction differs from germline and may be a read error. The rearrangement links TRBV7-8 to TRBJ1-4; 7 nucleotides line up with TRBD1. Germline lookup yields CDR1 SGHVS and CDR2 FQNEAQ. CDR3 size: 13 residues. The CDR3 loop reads CAGSLGQYEKLFF. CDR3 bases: TGTGCCGGCAGCCTGGGACAGTATGAAAAACTGTTTTTT.

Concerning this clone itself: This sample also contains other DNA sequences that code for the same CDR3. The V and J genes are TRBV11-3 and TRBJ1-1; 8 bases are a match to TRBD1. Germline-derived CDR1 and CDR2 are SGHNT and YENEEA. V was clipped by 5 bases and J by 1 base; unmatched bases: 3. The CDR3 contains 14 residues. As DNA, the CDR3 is TGTGCCAGCAGCCTAGGACAGGGGAACACTGAAGCTTTCTTT. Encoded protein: CASSLGQGNTEAFF.

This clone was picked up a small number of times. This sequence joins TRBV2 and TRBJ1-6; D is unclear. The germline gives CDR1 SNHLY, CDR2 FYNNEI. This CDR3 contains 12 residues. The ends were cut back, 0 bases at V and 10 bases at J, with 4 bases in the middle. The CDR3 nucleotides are TGTGCCAGCAGTGAAGCCCCATCACCCCTCCACTTT. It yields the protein CASSEAPSPLHF.

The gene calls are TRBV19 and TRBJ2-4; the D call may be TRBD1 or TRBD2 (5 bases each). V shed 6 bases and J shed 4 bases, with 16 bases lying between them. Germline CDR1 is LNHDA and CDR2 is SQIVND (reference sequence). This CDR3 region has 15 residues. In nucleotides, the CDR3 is TGTGCCAGTAGGGGACGAGGAGCTAAGAAAAACATTCAGTACTTC. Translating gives CASRGRGAKKNIQYF.

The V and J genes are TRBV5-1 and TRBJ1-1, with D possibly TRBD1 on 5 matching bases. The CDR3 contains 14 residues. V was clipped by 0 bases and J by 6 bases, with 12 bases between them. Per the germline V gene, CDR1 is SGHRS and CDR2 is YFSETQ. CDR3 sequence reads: CASSLAEGRAEAFF. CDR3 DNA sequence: TGCGCCAGCAGCTTGGCGGAGGGGAGGGCTGAAGCTTTCTTT.

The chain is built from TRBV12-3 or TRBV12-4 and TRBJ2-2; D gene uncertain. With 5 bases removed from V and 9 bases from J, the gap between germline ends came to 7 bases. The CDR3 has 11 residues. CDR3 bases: TGTGCCAGCAGTGAGACGAGGGAGCTGTTTTTT. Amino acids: CASSETRELFF.

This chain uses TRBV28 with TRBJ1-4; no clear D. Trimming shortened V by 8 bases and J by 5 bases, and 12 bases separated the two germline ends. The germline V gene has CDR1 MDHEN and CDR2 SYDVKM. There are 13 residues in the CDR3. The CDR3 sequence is CASGGGPNEKLFF. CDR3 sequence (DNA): TGTGCCAGCGGTGGAGGACCAAATGAAAAACTGTTTTTT.

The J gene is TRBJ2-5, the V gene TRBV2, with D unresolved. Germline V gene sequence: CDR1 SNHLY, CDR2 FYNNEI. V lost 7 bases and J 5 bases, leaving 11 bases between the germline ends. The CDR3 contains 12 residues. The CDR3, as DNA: TGTGCCAGCATGGGGAAAGAGGAGACCCAGTACTTC. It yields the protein CASMGKEETQYF.

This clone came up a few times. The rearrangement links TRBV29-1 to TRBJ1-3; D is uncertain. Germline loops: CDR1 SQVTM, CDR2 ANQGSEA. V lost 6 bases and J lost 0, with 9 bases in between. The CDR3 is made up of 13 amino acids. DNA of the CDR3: TGCAGCGTGGCCCAGGACTCTGGAAACACCATATATTTT. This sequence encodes CSVAQDSGNTIYF.

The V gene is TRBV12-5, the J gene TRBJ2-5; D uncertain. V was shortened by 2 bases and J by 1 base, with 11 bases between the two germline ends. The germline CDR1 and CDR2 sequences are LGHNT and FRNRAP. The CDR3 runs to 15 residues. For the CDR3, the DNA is TGTGCTAGTGGTTTGTCCCCTCCCCTCCAAGAGACCCAGTACTTC. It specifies CASGLSPPLQETQYF.

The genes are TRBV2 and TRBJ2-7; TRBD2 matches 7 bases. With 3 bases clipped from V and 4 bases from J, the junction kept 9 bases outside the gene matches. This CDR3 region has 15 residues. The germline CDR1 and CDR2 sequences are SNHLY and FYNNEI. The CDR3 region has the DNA TGTGCCAGCAGTGAGCTACCCGGGGGGAGGTACGAGCAGTACGTC. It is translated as CASSELPGGRYEQYV.

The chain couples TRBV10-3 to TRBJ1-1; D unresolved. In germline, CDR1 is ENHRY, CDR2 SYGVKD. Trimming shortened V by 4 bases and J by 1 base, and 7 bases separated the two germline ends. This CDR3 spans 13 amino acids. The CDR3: CAISVVTNTEAFF. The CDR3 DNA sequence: TGTGCCATCAGTGTGGTGACGAACACTGAAGCTTTCTTT.